This is a list of T cell receptor beta chains from one sample in a study of blood T cells in healthy people across ages. A single record per CDR3 protein comes from TCRdb applying MiXCR to the 5' RACE reads. The sample consists of 550,000 to 800,000 distinct CDR3 sequences, about 21% of them appearing once. The sequenced material came from blood. Receptors were obtained from a man aged 65 to 85 in good health. Both conserved end residues are part of each CDR3. D genes are given only for firm matches. Size is stated for part of the rows, as once, few or many counts, or as a class when the clone is expanded.

TRBV3-1	TRBJ2-5	.	.	TGTGCCAGCAGCGTAGGAATGGCCCAGTACTTC	CASSVGMAQYF
TRBV7-2	TRBJ2-7	.	.	TGTGCCAGCAGCGTCGACAGCCCCCTATCCTACGAGCAGTACTTC	CASSVDSPLSYEQYF
TRBV20-1	TRBJ2-7	TRBD2	.	TGCAGTGCTTTAACCCTAGCGGGAGGGGCCTACGAGCAGTACTTC	CSALTLAGGAYEQYF
TRBV20-1	TRBJ2-1	TRBD2	.	TGCAGTGCGATCTCGGCGGGGTCGGGAGGTTTATCCTACAATGAGCAGTTCTTC	CSAISAGSGGLSYNEQFF
TRBV11-3	TRBJ2-1	.	.	TGTGCCAGCAGCCACGGGCCAAGCTCCTACAATGAGCAGTTCTTC	CASSHGPSSYNEQFF
TRBV18	TRBJ1-4	.	.	TGTGCCAGCTCACCAGGACAGAGGGCTGAAAAACTGTTTTTT	CASSPGQRAEKLFF
TRBV10-3	TRBJ2-7	.	.	TGTGCCATCAGGGCGGGACAGTCCTCCTACGAGCAGTACTTC	CAIRAGQSSYEQYF
TRBV20-1	TRBJ2-5	TRBD2	.	TGTAGTGCTTCCCAGGCTAGCGGGGTCCAAGAGACCCAGTACTTC	CSASQASGVQETQYF
TRBV16	TRBJ2-1	.	few	TGTGCCAGCACCTCTGGGCTCAATGAGCAGTTCTTC	CASTSGLNEQFF
TRBV18	TRBJ2-7	.	many	TGTGCCAGCTCACCACAGGGGACCCAGTACGAGCAGTACTTC	CASSPQGTQYEQYF
TRBV11-1	TRBJ2-7	.	many	TGTGCCAGCAGCTCCGCCTCCTACGAGCAGTACTTC	CASSSASYEQYF
TRBV12-5	TRBJ2-7	TRBD2	.	TGTGCTAGTGGTTTGACCGCGGGAGTTTACGAGCAGTACTTC	CASGLTAGVYEQYF
TRBV28	TRBJ2-7	TRBD2	many	TGTGCCAGCAGACGGGAGGGCCTAAACGAGCAGTACTTC	CASRREGLNEQYF
TRBV18	TRBJ2-5	TRBD2	few	TGTGCCAGCTCACCACTAGCGGGAGCAGAAGAGACCCAGTACTTC	CASSPLAGAEETQYF
TRBV4-1	TRBJ2-7	TRBD1	few	TGCGCCAGCAGCCATCCGGGGACAGCGTACGAGCAGTACTTC	CASSHPGTAYEQYF
TRBV7-8	TRBJ2-6	TRBD2	many	TGTGCCAGCAGCTTACATCTAGCGGGAGGTGCTGGGGCCAACGTCCTGACTTTC	CASSLHLAGGAGANVLTF
TRBV24-1	TRBJ2-1	TRBD2	many	TGTGCCACCAGTGATCCAGCGGGAGCCCGTGAGCAGTTCTTC	CATSDPAGAREQFF
TRBV11-2	TRBJ2-1	.	.	TGTGCCAGCAGCCTAGAACCCGGGGACTACAATGAGCAGTTCTTC	CASSLEPGDYNEQFF
TRBV5-5	TRBJ2-1	TRBD2	.	TGTGCCAGCAGCAACGGACTAGCGGGTTACAATGAGCAGTTCTTC	CASSNGLAGYNEQFF
TRBV18	TRBJ1-6	.	.	TGTGCCAGCTCACCATCCGAAAATTCACCCCTCCACTTT	CASSPSENSPLHF
TRBV2	TRBJ1-5	TRBD1	many	TGTGCCAGCAGTGACAGGGGGGGTAGCAATCAGCCCCAGCATTTT	CASSDRGGSNQPQHF
TRBV5-1	TRBJ1-6	TRBD1	.	TGCGCCAGCAGTTCCCGTCCCAGGGGGATAAGTGCCTCCTATAATTCACCCCTCCACTTT	CASSSRPRGISASYNSPLHF
TRBV7-9	TRBJ2-2	TRBD1	.	TGTGCCAGCAGCTTGAGACAGGGGAACACCGGGGAGCTGTTTTTT	CASSLRQGNTGELFF
TRBV2	TRBJ2-2	.	few	TGTGCCAGCAGTGAAGTTCCGGGGCCCGGGGAGCTGTTTTTT	CASSEVPGPGELFF
TRBV10-3	TRBJ2-1	TRBD2	few	TGTGCCATCAGTGAGTCGTTGGCGGGAGGAGCGGGCAATGAGCAGTTCTTC	CAISESLAGGAGNEQFF
TRBV2	TRBJ2-1	TRBD2	.	TGTGCCAGCAGCAAGGCGACTAGCGGGAGGTACTTGGCCTACAATGAGCAGTTCTTC	CASSKATSGRYLAYNEQFF
TRBV12-3/TRBV12-4	TRBJ2-3	.	.	TGTGCCAGCAGTTTAGTTCTCGACGCGGGTGGAGATACGCAGTATTTT	CASSLVLDAGGDTQYF
TRBV28	TRBJ2-5	.	.	TGTGCCAGCAGTTCGTGGGGTGGGCAGTACTTC	CASSSWGGQYF
TRBV24-1	TRBJ1-5	TRBD1	few	TGTGCCACCAGTGAGCGCCAGGGGGTCAATCAGCCCCAGCATTTT	CATSERQGVNQPQHF
TRBV10-3	TRBJ2-1	TRBD2	.	TGTGCCATCGCACAACTAAGCGGGAGCGTCGGAAATGAGCAGTTCTTC	CAIAQLSGSVGNEQFF
TRBV9	TRBJ2-5	TRBD1	few	TGTGCCAGCAGCGGGCAGGGGACAGGTCAGGAGACCCAGTACTTC	CASSGQGTGQETQYF
TRBV6-6	TRBJ2-1	TRBD2	.	TGTGCCACCGGCGTAGCGGGAGGGCACAATCAGCAGTTCTTC	CATGVAGGHNQQFF
TRBV15	TRBJ2-7	.	few	TGTGCCACCAGCAGCGTCAGGAGCTCCTACGAGCAGTACTTC	CATSSVRSSYEQYF
TRBV25-1	TRBJ1-4	.	.	TGTGCCAGCAGTAGAGGACAGAAAACTAATGAAAAACTGTTTTTT	CASSRGQKTNEKLFF
TRBV6-6	TRBJ2-5	TRBD2	.	TGTGCCAGCATCCTTAGCGGGAGCGGTGAGACCCAGTACTTC	CASILSGSGETQYF